A selection of T cell receptor beta chains follows, all from one sample in a study of blood T cells in healthy people across ages. MiXCR, applied by TCRdb to the 5' RACE reads, yields one record per CDR3 protein. The data hold about 780,000 distinct CDR3 sequences, with 62% observed a single time. Sequenced material: blood. The origin of the receptors is a young man in good health. The CDR3 runs from the conserved cysteine through the conserved F or W. The D gene is left open where the match is weak. Size is stated for part of the rows, as once, few or many counts, or as a class when the clone is expanded.

TRBD2	TRBV6-5	TRBJ2-5	13	.	CASSPSGEKTQYF	TGTGCCAGCAGTCCTAGCGGGGAAAAGACCCAGTACTTC
TRBD2	TRBV14	TRBJ2-3	15	.	CASSQIVGGSDTQYF	TGTGCCAGCAGCCAAATCGTGGGGGGGTCAGATACGCAGTATTTT
.	TRBV13	TRBJ2-3	13	.	CASSPVRTDTQYF	TGTGCCAGCAGCCCCGTACGCACAGATACGCAGTATTTT
.	TRBV10-3	TRBJ2-7	14	.	CAISEGKDRYEQYF	TGTGCCATCAGTGAGGGGAAGGACCGTTACGAGCAGTACTTC
.	TRBV5-1	TRBJ2-5	13	.	CASSTPRGETQYF	TGCGCCAGCAGCACCCCCCGGGGTGAGACCCAGTACTTC
TRBD1	TRBV6-2/TRBV6-3	TRBJ2-7	15	.	CASSYSGTGSNEQYF	TGTGCCAGCAGTTACTCTGGGACAGGGTCTAACGAGCAGTACTTC
.	TRBV27	TRBJ2-5	14	.	CASSLRSSIRTQYF	TGTGCCAGCAGTTTAAGGTCGTCTATTAGGACCCAGTACTTC
.	TRBV28	TRBJ1-6	14	once	CASSLVGFDSPLHF	TGTGCCAGCAGTTTAGTAGGGTTTGACTCACCCCTCCACTTT
.	TRBV20-1	TRBJ2-3	16	.	CSASQYNREVTDTQYF	TGCAGTGCCTCCCAGTACAACAGGGAGGTGACAGATACGCAGTATTTT
.	TRBV5-5	TRBJ2-1	12	.	CASSKEGNEQFF	TGTGCCAGCAGCAAGGAGGGAAATGAGCAGTTCTTC
.	TRBV4-2	TRBJ1-2	14	.	CASSQDRGGNGYTF	TGTGCCAGCAGCCAAGATAGGGGAGGTAATGGCTACACCTTC
TRBD1	TRBV20-1	TRBJ2-1	15	.	CSAAPRTGGNNEQFF	TGCAGTGCCGCCCCTCGGACAGGGGGTAACAATGAGCAGTTCTTC
TRBD1	TRBV20-1	TRBJ2-7	16	.	CSAVTLDRGHSYEQYF	TGCAGTGCTGTTACTCTAGACAGGGGGCACTCCTACGAGCAGTACTTC
.	TRBV5-1	TRBJ1-1	12	.	CASSLLGIEAFF	TGCGCCAGCAGCTTGCTAGGGATCGAAGCTTTCTTT
.	TRBV7-9	TRBJ2-1	12	.	CASIIAGTEQFF	TGTGCCAGCATCATCGCCGGGACGGAGCAGTTCTTC
.	TRBV28	TRBJ1-2	13	.	CASRDRGFYGYTF	TGTGCCAGCAGGGACAGAGGCTTCTATGGCTACACCTTC
TRBD2	TRBV7-3	TRBJ2-1	18	few	CASSLGPRPGGSYNEQFF	TGTGCCAGCAGCTTAGGCCCTCGTCCGGGGGGCTCCTACAATGAGCAGTTCTTC
.	TRBV10-1	TRBJ1-5	16	.	CASSESTKRADRPQHF	TGCGCCAGCAGTGAGTCGACTAAGAGGGCCGATCGGCCCCAGCATTTT
.	TRBV3-1	TRBJ1-2	14	few	CASSQEKIGYGYTF	TGTGCCAGCAGCCAAGAGAAGATTGGGTATGGCTACACCTTC
.	TRBV29-1	TRBJ1-1	12	.	CSSGTLNTEAFF	TGCAGCTCTGGGACGCTGAACACTGAAGCTTTCTTT
TRBD2	TRBV7-9	TRBJ2-4	18	.	CASSPFTGGDLAKNIQYF	TGTGCCAGCAGCCCGTTCACCGGGGGGGACCTAGCCAAAAACATTCAGTACTTC
.	TRBV3-1	TRBJ2-4	16	once	CASSHADRRSKNIQYF	TGTGCCAGCAGCCATGCTGACAGACGGAGCAAAAACATTCAGTACTTC
TRBD2	TRBV7-2	TRBJ2-7	15	.	CASSPPGLAAYEQYF	TGTGCCAGCAGTCCCCCCGGACTAGCAGCTTACGAGCAGTACTTC
TRBD1	TRBV7-8	TRBJ2-1	14	.	CASGKGTGVHEQFF	TGTGCCAGCGGAAAGGGGACAGGGGTACATGAGCAGTTCTTC
TRBD2	TRBV7-2	TRBJ2-7	15	.	CASSGVRGVSYEQYF	TGTGCCAGCAGCGGAGTACGGGGGGTTAGCTACGAGCAGTACTTC
.	TRBV25-1	TRBJ1-1	13	few	CASSGAERTEAFF	TGTGCCAGCAGTGGGGCAGAGCGCACTGAAGCTTTCTTT
TRBD2	TRBV6-1	TRBJ2-5	17	.	CASRTSSGANRGETQYF	TGTGCCAGCAGAACATCTAGCGGGGCGAACCGGGGAGAGACCCAGTACTTC
.	TRBV10-2	TRBJ2-5	13	many	CASRGGYQETQYF	TGCGCCAGCAGAGGAGGGTACCAAGAGACCCAGTACTTC
.	TRBV20-1	TRBJ1-1	15	.	CSAREDDGWNTEAFF	TGCAGTGCTAGAGAAGACGACGGCTGGAACACTGAAGCTTTCTTT
.	TRBV6-2/TRBV6-3	TRBJ2-7	13	.	CASSYVGPREQYF	TGTGCCAGCAGTTACGTGGGACCTCGCGAGCAGTACTTC
.	TRBV7-3	TRBJ2-5	15	once	CASSLTPGAQETQYF	TGTGCCAGCAGCTTAACCCCAGGGGCCCAAGAGACCCAGTACTTC
.	TRBV5-1	TRBJ1-2	13	.	CASSLPGSYGYTF	TGCGCCAGCAGCTTGCCAGGAAGCTATGGCTACACCTTC
.	TRBV3-1	TRBJ1-5	14	.	CASSQGQINQPQHF	TGTGCCAGCAGCCAAGGGCAGATCAATCAGCCCCAGCATTTT
TRBD2	TRBV5-1	TRBJ2-7	14	.	CASSLAGGNNEQYF	TGCGCCAGCAGCTTGGCGGGGGGTAACAACGAGCAGTACTTC
TRBD1	TRBV6-5	TRBJ1-2	13	.	CASSWARGHGYTF	TGTGCCAGCAGTTGGGCCAGGGGGCACGGCTACACCTTC
.	TRBV7-2	TRBJ2-4	14	.	CASGATVTKNIQYF	TGTGCCAGCGGGGCAACTGTGACCAAAAACATTCAGTACTTC
.	TRBV7-9	TRBJ1-2	17	.	CASSLGTLTPANYGYTF	TGTGCCAGCAGCTTAGGGACATTGACACCAGCTAACTATGGCTACACCTTC
.	TRBV6-4	TRBJ2-3	14	.	CASSDSSERDTQYF	TGTGCCAGCAGTGACTCGAGCGAGAGGGATACGCAGTATTTT
.	TRBV6-5	TRBJ2-1	13	once	CASSYSHRDEQFF	TGTGCCAGCAGTTACTCCCACAGGGATGAGCAGTTCTTC
TRBD2	TRBV7-2	TRBJ2-1	17	.	CASSLVYASSGYNEQFF	TGTGCCAGCAGCTTAGTGTATGCGTCTAGCGGGTACAATGAGCAGTTCTTC
.	TRBV7-3	TRBJ2-1	19	.	CASSLTPLSSGFPYNAQFF	TGTGCCAGCAGCTTAACACCTCTCAGTTCAGGGTTTCCCTACAATGCGCAGTTCTTC
.	TRBV4-2	TRBJ2-3	16	few	CASSQDFGRGTDTQYF	TGCGCCAGCAGCCAAGATTTCGGCCGGGGCACAGATACGCAGTATTTT
.	TRBV5-5	TRBJ2-7	14	few	CASSLFEGIYEQYF	TGTGCCAGCAGCTTGTTCGAGGGGATCTACGAGCAGTACTTC
.	TRBV6-5	TRBJ1-2	15	.	CASSYGAELLYGYTF	TGTGCCAGCAGTTACGGTGCGGAGCTCCTCTATGGCTACACCTTC
TRBD1	TRBV7-8	TRBJ1-1	17	.	CASSRVPPGTANTEAFF	TGTGCCAGCAGCCGAGTCCCCCCCGGGACAGCTAACACTGAAGCTTTCTTT
TRBD2	TRBV15	TRBJ2-1	15	.	CATSRGGAGDNEQFF	TGTGCCACCAGCCGCGGGGGGGCCGGAGACAATGAGCAGTTCTTC
.	TRBV7-2	TRBJ2-6	14	.	CASRTPSGANVLTF	TGTGCCAGCAGGACACCCTCTGGGGCCAACGTCCTGACTTTC
TRBD2	TRBV27	TRBJ2-5	14	.	CASWTSGGQETQYF	TGTGCCAGCTGGACTAGCGGGGGCCAAGAGACCCAGTACTTC
TRBD1	TRBV28	TRBJ1-2	11	.	CATTGGIGYTF	TGTGCCACCACAGGGGGTATTGGCTACACCTTC
TRBD1	TRBV10-3	TRBJ2-5	14	few	CAIRPGTGGETQYF	TGTGCCATCAGACCCGGGACAGGGGGAGAGACCCAGTACTTC
.	TRBV12-3/TRBV12-4	TRBJ2-1	13	.	CASSFSRDGEQFF	TGTGCCAGCAGTTTTAGCAGGGACGGCGAGCAGTTCTTC
.	TRBV12-3/TRBV12-4	TRBJ2-1	14	few	CASRYRGGLNEQFF	TGTGCCAGCAGATACAGAGGGGGGCTGAATGAGCAGTTCTTC